This TCR beta chain derives from a study of cytomegalovirus exposure and HLA in healthy donors. Regarding this clone: The target antigen is unknown.

Study results and limitations: Some highly shared sequence variants likely arose as a pipeline artifact.

Both 60 Vbeta primers and 13 Jbeta primers went into the PCR. TCRdb's copy holds only in-frame clones and misses some; the assay was immunoSEQ multiplex PCR. In the table there are about 88,000 clones, approximately 71% of which are singletons. This TCR was recovered from a man over 45 in good health and CMV-seronegative. The sequencing sample was made of PBMCs.

CDR3 amino acids: CASSDSRQGNDEQFF. CDR3 in DNA: TGTGCCAGCAGTGACTCTCGACAGGGGAACGATGAGCAGTTCTTC. V and J are TRBV6-4 and TRBJ2-1; 8 positions agree with TRBD1. This CDR3 is 15 amino acids long. V trimming: 0 bases; J trimming: 8 bases; junction bases outside the gene matches: 6. Per germline, CDR1 MRHNA and CDR2 SNTAGT.